Detailed here is one T cell receptor (beta chain). This entry belongs to a study of CD8+ T cells in alopecia areata. At the level of the study: Tofacitinib administration to treated patients was oral, at 5 to 10 mg twice daily.

Germline values: CDR1 SNHLY, CDR2 FYNNEI. V was pared by 4 bases and J by 2 bases, with 13 bases between. This CDR3 spans 15 amino acids. Sequencing used cDNA as its template, made by extracting RNA and reverse transcribing it. Sequencing was performed with immunoSEQ multiplex PCR; in TCRdb, only in-frame clones are kept and a portion is missing. The table records over 100,000 clones, about 59% of them present only once. Stated treatment: oral pan-JAK inhibitor, 5-10 mg twice daily. Sampling of alopecia areata patients yielded lesional scalp punch biopsies as well as peripheral blood. PBMCs provided sorted CD4+ and CD8+ T cells.

The genes are TRBV2 and TRBJ2-3; the D gene is possibly TRBD2 (6 bases). This TCR came from a human donor with alopecia areata. This specimen was CD8+ T cells sorted from blood, taken at week 24, from a patient treated with tofacitinib. DNA of the CDR3: TGTGCCAGCAGTGGAGGATCGGGGGTCACAGATACGCAGTATTTT. Protein sequence: CASSGGSGVTDTQYF.